The TCR beta chain under discussion was sequenced for a study of blood T cell repertoires in COVID-19. Per the study methods: Amplified reference gene primers provided the basis for estimating nucleated cell counts. The protocol was immunoSEQ multiplex PCR, while the TCRdb copy is restricted to in-frame clones and leaves out a portion. The V and J calls and clone size come from that table; D and trimming were worked out from the DNA. The data contain roughly 48,000 clones, approximately 89% of them seen just once; the ten biggest clones take up about 29%. Germline V lookup: CDR1 GTSNPN, CDR2 SVGIG (reference sequence). This CDR3 is 12 amino acids long. J was trimmed by 7 bases and V by 2 bases; bases with no gene match: 4.

The clonotype comes from a woman of 80 years or more with acute or convalescent COVID-19. Sequenced sample: peripheral blood. The chain carries TRBV30 and TRBJ1-2, with TRBD1 matching 7 bases. DNA of the CDR3: TGTGCCTGGAGTCCCAGGGACAGTGGCTACACCTTC. Translation: CAWSPRDSGYTF. Supplemented by reference TRBV30 and TRBJ1-2, the full variable domain reads SQTIHQWPATLVQPVGSPLSLECTVEGTSNPNLYWYRQAAGRGLQLLFYSVGIGQISSEVPQNLSASRPQDRQFILSSKKLLLSDSGFYLCAWSPRDSGYTFGSGTRLTVV.